This TCR beta chain stems from a study of control samples from healthy donors and cancer patients (dated by TCRdb to about 2020). Details on this clone: Its target antigen remains unknown. Base qualities are not provided; no much larger clone lies one nucleotide away.

To prepare the library, the immunoSEQ multiplex PCR assay was applied. In its TCRdb copy, this immuneACCESS table keeps in-frame sequences only and misses some clones. Where compared with another copy, unresolved V genes explain less than half of these, and the others have no known cause. The sample table records around 130,000 clones; around 90% of these occur just once. The top ten hold roughly 40% of the sample. Taken from cysteine to phenylalanine, the CDR3 has 15 residues. Only the CDR3 DNA stays, 45 bases, in frame from base 1. Via the germline V gene (reference sequence), CDR1 is MNHNY and CDR2 SVGAGI. V loses 4 bases, J loses 0 bases, and the germline ends lie 12 bases apart.

Sequences were obtained from blood. The rearrangement combines TRBV6-6 with TRBJ1-2, and perhaps TRBD1 as D gene, on 6 matching bases. This receptor was identified in a man aged 50-59 years in good health. The CDR3 loop reads CASSFRGASNYGYTF. The sequence in DNA is TGTGCCAGCAGTTTTCGGGGGGCTTCTAACTATGGCTACACCTTC.